Each of the 15 T cell receptor beta chains below was sequenced from the same sample in a study of T cell responses to AZD1222 COVID-19 vaccine. TCRdb's table, derived via immunoSEQ multiplex PCR, lists solely in-frame clones and lacks some. The data show under 150,000 clones, with about nine tenths seen just once and less than 2% held by the top ten. This sample comprised peripheral blood, obtained 28 days after the second AZD1222 dose. The receptors originated from an adult who received the AZD1222 COVID-19 vaccine.

The chain employs TRBV5-1 and TRBJ2-6; 7 bases line up with TRBD2. Per germline, CDR1 SGHRS and CDR2 YFSETQ. The CDR3 covers 17 residues. Unmatched junction bases numbered 5, after V lost 0 bases and J lost 2 bases. In nucleotides, the CDR3 is TGCGCCAGCAGCTTGGAATCAGGGAGGGCTGGGGCCAACGTCCTGACTTTC. Translating gives CASSLESGRAGANVLTF.

The V call is TRBV14, the J call TRBJ2-7; TRBD2 aligns across 7 bases. Germline V lookup: CDR1 SGHDN, CDR2 FVKESK. The trim removed 3 bases at V and 1 base at J, leaving 3 bases unmatched. The CDR3 loop spans 14 amino acids. CDR3 nucleotide sequence: TGTGCCAGCAGCCAGGGCGGGGGTTCCTACGAGCAGTACTTC. Its translation is CASSQGGGSYEQYF.

The chain joins TRBV19 to TRBJ2-6; TRBD1 matches at 10 bases. Germline V CDR1 and CDR2: LNHDA, SQIVND (reference sequence). The CDR3 totals 16 residues. J lost 3 bases, V lost 7 bases, and 6 bases had no gene match. CDR3 residues: CASTLDRGRGANVLTF. DNA for the CDR3: TGTGCCAGTACCCTAGACAGGGGGCGTGGGGCCAACGTCCTGACTTTC.

This chain joins TRBV9 and TRBJ1-1; weak D call: TRBD1 (5 bases). This CDR3 contains 16 residues. Between the trimmed V and J ends, which lost 4 bases and 5 bases, there was a span of 21 bases. Germline V gives CDR1 SGDLS, CDR2 YYNGEE. The DNA for the CDR3 is TGTGCCAGCAGCCCACTCGGCGGGACGCAGGTAACTGAAGCTTTCTTT. Amino acid sequence: CASSPLGGTQVTEAFF.

The J gene is TRBJ1-2, the V gene TRBV5-6, with D perhaps matching TRBD1 (5 bases). V was shortened by 3 bases and J by 3 bases, with 12 bases between the two germline ends. The length of the CDR3 is 14 residues. Germline-derived CDR1 and CDR2 are SGHDT and YYEEEE. CDR3 residues: CASSSGGGDYGYTF. DNA of the CDR3: TGTGCCAGCAGCTCCGGCGGAGGGGACTATGGCTACACCTTC.

J is TRBJ1-2 and V is TRBV7-9, with D tentatively TRBD1 (6 bases). This CDR3 has 13 amino acids. The germline CDR1 and CDR2 sequences are SEHNR and FQNEAQ (reference sequence). With 4 bases removed from V and 4 bases from J, the gap between germline ends came to 10 bases. CDR3 sequence (DNA): TGTGCCAGCAGCTCAGGGGCCCGCTATGGCTACACCTTC. Amino acids: CASSSGARYGYTF.

V is TRBV24-1 and J is TRBJ1-3; D unresolved. Germline assignment: CDR1 KGHDR and CDR2 SFDVKD. This CDR3 comprises 15 residues. Trimming pared 9 bases from V and 0 bases from J, leaving 14 bases between. The CDR3 here is CATLLVSCSGNTIYF. The CDR3 DNA sequence: TGTGCCACCTTACTAGTTTCTTGCTCTGGAAACACCATATATTTT.

CDR3 sequence: CASSVDRRVQNEQFF. In DNA form, the CDR3 reads TGTGCCAGCAGCGTAGACCGGCGGGTGCAAAATGAGCAGTTCTTC. The chain carries TRBV9 and TRBJ2-1; D perhaps matches TRBD2 (5 bases). The germline V gene has CDR1 SGDLS and CDR2 YYNGEE. Trimming shortened V by 0 bases and J by 7 bases, and 14 bases separated the two germline ends. CDR3 length equals 15 residues. Combining the CDR3 with reference TRBV9 and TRBJ2-1 gives the whole variable domain DSGVTQTPKHLITATGQRVTLRCSPRSGDLSVYWYQQSLDQGLQFLIQYYNGEERAKGNILERFSAQQFPDLHSELNLSSLELGDSALYFCASSVDRRVQNEQFFGPGTRLTVL.

This sequence joins TRBV5-1 and TRBJ1-1; D is unclear. The germline V gene has CDR1 SGHRS and CDR2 YFSETQ. V was cut by 5 bases and J by 4 bases, with 12 bases left in between. The CDR3 has 13 residues. CDR3 in DNA: TGCGCCAGCAGTTTAGGGATTTCCACTGAAGCTTTCTTT. This translates into CASSLGISTEAFF.

The genes are TRBV2 and TRBJ1-1; TRBD1 is a possible D gene (6 bases). The CDR3 runs to 14 residues. V was shortened by 4 bases and J by 8 bases, with 17 bases between the two germline ends. Germline-derived CDR1 and CDR2 are SNHLY and FYNNEI. The DNA of the CDR3 is TGTGCCAGCAGTGCACTGGACAGACCGGGGGAAGCTTTCTTT. Its translation is CASSALDRPGEAFF.

This chain links TRBV4-1 with TRBJ1-2; 11 nucleotides agree with TRBD1. CDR3 length equals 16 residues. V shed 6 bases, J shed 6 bases, and the junction held 12 bases outside the gene matches. Germline V gene sequence: CDR1 MGHRA, CDR2 YSYEKL. The CDR3 loop is CASRKPLGTGGDGYTF. In DNA form, the CDR3 reads TGCGCCAGCAGAAAACCGCTCGGGACAGGGGGGGATGGCTACACCTTC.

For the CDR3, the DNA is TGTGCCAGCAGCCCCTATGGGGATGCCTCTGGGGCCAACGTCCTGACTTTC. This translates into CASSPYGDASGANVLTF. The gene calls are TRBV7-2 and TRBJ2-6; no clear D gene. The CDR3 sequence is 17 residues long. In germline, CDR1 is SGHTA, CDR2 FQGNSA. Trimming removed 5 bases at V and 0 bases at J, with 14 bases between.

This clone was seen only a few times. The chain carries TRBV13 and TRBJ2-7; D gene uncertain. V was pared by 2 bases and J by 0 bases, with 11 bases between. The CDR3 is made up of 15 amino acids. CDR1 PRHDT and CDR2 FYEKMQ come from the germline V gene (reference sequence). The CDR3 region is CASSLTTSSSYEQYF. CDR3 coding DNA: TGTGCCAGCAGCTTAACAACATCTAGCTCCTACGAGCAGTACTTC.

The rearrangement uses TRBV7-2 and TRBJ1-6, with 7 bases aligning to TRBD1. The germline gives CDR1 SGHTA, CDR2 FQGNSA. With 8 bases clipped from V and 9 bases from J, the junction kept 13 bases outside the gene matches. This CDR3 region has 15 residues. Here the CDR3 reads CASGETGIPSSPLHF. The CDR3 nucleotides read TGTGCCAGCGGGGAGACAGGGATTCCAAGTTCACCCCTCCACTTT.

The rearrangement links TRBV10-3 to TRBJ1-1, with 10 bases that match TRBD1. The germline gives CDR1 ENHRY, CDR2 SYGVKD. The CDR3 extends over 15 amino acids. The V segment lost 8 bases and the J segment 7 bases; nucleotides outside the gene matches: 13. CDR3 in amino acids: CAILGQGVTWGEAFF. In nucleotides, the CDR3 is TGTGCCATCCTCGGACAGGGGGTGACTTGGGGTGAAGCTTTCTTT.